This T cell receptor beta chain was sequenced for a study of cytomegalovirus exposure and HLA in healthy donors. Assay used: immunoSEQ multiplex PCR; TCRdb lists only in-frame clones, some missing. The table lists some 130,000 clones, about 80% of them singletons. Per the germline V gene, CDR1 is SGHRS and CDR2 is YFSETQ. This CDR3 region has 17 residues. Trimming shortened V by 2 bases and J by 4 bases, and 21 bases separated the two germline ends. The donors belonged to the roughly 110-subject validation cohort, separate from the roughly 650-subject first cohort. Concerning this clone itself: The antigen is not known.

Study-wide points: The study flagged some 170 TCR beta chains as cytomegalovirus-associated. Both high specificity and high sensitivity reportedly marked the classifier's diagnosis of cytomegalovirus status. Three CMV-associated chains were confirmed in vitro to be specific for CMV antigens.

This receptor was taken from a man aged 25-40 years in good health and CMV-seropositive. The specimen was PBMCs. The V call is TRBV5-1, the J call TRBJ1-2, with a tentative D call TRBD1 (5 bases). In nucleotides, the CDR3 is TGCGCCAGCAGCTTCATCTTTAGGGGCCCATTATCCTATGGCTACACCTTC. Amino acids: CASSFIFRGPLSYGYTF.